The entry that follows covers one T cell receptor (beta chain) sequence. Sequencing used immunoSEQ multiplex PCR; TCRdb keeps in-frame clones, though not all of them. The table lists approximately 48,000 clones, 75% to 95% of them singletons. This entry belongs to a study of early stage breast cancer tumors. The CDR3 is 15 amino acids. The sequenced material came from blood. The receptor was isolated from a person aged 70 to 85 with breast cancer. The chain couples TRBV21-1 to TRBJ1-4; the table gives TRBD1 as D, unverified against the DNA. TRBV21-1 counts as a pseudogene. CDR3 sequence (DNA): TGTGCCAGCAGCAAAATAAGGGGCCAGGGTGAAAAACTGTTTTTT. Residues: CASSKIRGQGEKLFF.